This passage covers 19 T cell receptor beta chains from one sample sequenced in a study of early T cells in non-severe SARS-CoV-2 infection. TCRdb called the 5' RACE reads again in MiXCR, with one record for every CDR3 protein. The sample has 70,000 to 75,000 distinct CDR3 sequences; about an eighth are singletons. The sequencing sample was made of whole blood. Receptors originate from an adult who was a healthcare worker with PCR-confirmed SARS-CoV-2 infection or an uninfected control (not recorded which).

This clonotype was observed a few times. The chain links TRBV12-3 or TRBV12-4 to TRBJ1-5; D remains unclear. The CDR3 has 14 amino acids. V lost 7 bases, J lost 1 base, and 11 bases lay in between. This CDR3 reads CASTLGRSNQPQHF. The CDR3 DNA follows: TGTGCCAGCACCCTCGGCCGGAGCAATCAGCCCCAGCATTTT.

The chain uses TRBV29-1 and TRBJ2-1, with D unresolved. The CDR3 extends over 15 amino acids. The V gene's germline CDR1 is SQVTM and CDR2 ANQGSEA. Trimming left V 0 bases short and J 6 bases short, with 15 bases between. The CDR3 loop is CSVEDQIWRFNEQFF. In DNA, the CDR3 is TGCAGCGTTGAAGATCAAATTTGGAGATTCAATGAGCAGTTCTTC.

The chain joins TRBV4-1 to TRBJ1-2; D ambiguous. The CDR3 has 15 residues. Per the germline V gene, CDR1 is MGHRA and CDR2 is YSYEKL. V lost 0 bases, J lost 5 bases, and 13 bases lay in between. CDR3 nucleotide sequence: TGCGCCAGCAGCCAAGAAAGGACCTGGGTATATGGCTACACCTTC. It translates to CASSQERTWVYGYTF.

The gene calls are TRBV4-3 and TRBJ1-6, with D unresolved. The germline V gene encodes CDR1 LGHNA and CDR2 YSLEER. V was shortened by 3 bases and J by 7 bases, with 13 bases between the two germline ends. The CDR3 has 15 residues. CDR3 loop: CASSQSAGRNSPLHF. CDR3 in DNA: TGCGCCAGCAGCCAGTCAGCCGGGAGAAATTCACCCCTCCACTTT.

This clonotype has only a few counts. The V gene is TRBV20-1, the J gene TRBJ2-3; 9 positions agree with TRBD1. Germline values: CDR1 DFQATT, CDR2 SNEGSKA (reference sequence). Trimming at V came to 0 bases and at J to 2 bases, leaving 6 bases not matched to a gene. The CDR3 loop spans 16 amino acids. The DNA for the CDR3 is TGCAGTGCTAGAGACCGGGACAGGGATTCCACAGATACGCAGTATTTT. It translates to CSARDRDRDSTDTQYF.

This clonotype was counted only a few times. The J gene is TRBJ1-1, the V gene TRBV29-1, with D possibly matching TRBD1 (5 bases). The ends were cut back, 6 bases at V and 3 bases at J, with 17 bases in the middle. Germline CDR1 is SQVTM and CDR2 is ANQGSEA. This CDR3 has 14 residues. This CDR3 reads CSVEGRDRDTEAFF. DNA for the CDR3: TGCAGCGTAGAGGGGAGAGACCGAGACACTGAAGCTTTCTTT.

The V call is TRBV20-1, the J call TRBJ1-4, with a weak D call TRBD1 (5 bases). There are 12 residues in the CDR3. Germline lookup yields CDR1 DFQATT and CDR2 SNEGSKA (reference sequence). V lost 8 bases and J 7 bases, leaving 14 bases between the germline ends. The CDR3 bases are TGCAGTACCTTGTGGGGGGGTGAAAAACTGTTTTTT. Translating gives CSTLWGGEKLFF.

The V and J genes are TRBV10-3 and TRBJ1-1; 8 nucleotides line up with TRBD1. CDR3 length: 13 residues. Losses at the gene ends were 6 bases for V and 10 bases for J; bases not matched to a gene: 10. Looked up from germline, CDR1 is ENHRY and CDR2 is SYGVKD. The CDR3 sequence: CAIRGKDRDGAFF. In nucleotides, the CDR3 is TGTGCCATCAGGGGGAAGGACAGGGACGGAGCTTTCTTT.

This clonotype was found a few times. The chain couples TRBV20-1 to TRBJ2-5, with D perhaps TRBD1 (5 bases). This CDR3 comprises 14 residues. Germline loops: CDR1 DFQATT, CDR2 SNEGSKA (reference sequence). Trimming took off 5 bases at V and 5 bases at J, with 18 bases between the two ends. CDR3 sequence reads: CSADGANLAETQYF. In nucleotides, the CDR3 is TGCAGTGCTGATGGGGCTAACCTTGCGGAGACCCAGTACTTC.

This clonotype has a count of ten or more. The chain employs TRBV5-5 and TRBJ2-7, with D tentatively TRBD2 (7 bases). Germline loops: CDR1 SGHKS, CDR2 YYEKEE (reference sequence). The CDR3 sequence is 14 residues long. The V end lost 1 base, the J end lost 2 bases, and 10 bases lay between the germline ends. The CDR3: CASSLTGTTYEQYF. For the CDR3, the DNA is TGTGCCAGCAGCTTGACAGGGACTACCTACGAGCAGTACTTC.

For the CDR3, the DNA is TGTGCCAGCAGCCAAGATTTAACAGGGGGTGTGAACACTGAAGCTTTCTTT. Amino acid sequence: CASSQDLTGGVNTEAFF. The chain carries TRBV4-2 and TRBJ1-1; 8 bases are shared with TRBD1. Germline values: CDR1 LGHNA, CDR2 YNFKEQ. The CDR3 is 17 amino acids. The ends lost 0 bases at V and 0 bases at J; junction bases unmatched: 6.

Worth noting for this clonotype: With a much larger clone just one base away, this may be a read error. Lacking the conserved final phenylalanine or tryptophan, this CDR3 likely reflects a read error. The gene calls are TRBV6-4 and TRBJ2-3; the D is unclear. The V gene's germline CDR1 is MRHNA and CDR2 SNTAGT. The CDR3 sequence is 14 residues long. Trimming took off 0 bases at V and 2 bases at J, with 6 bases between the two ends. CDR3 coding DNA: TGTGCCAGCAGTGACTCCAGATTCACAGATACGCAGTATCTT. This encodes CASSDSRFTDTQYL.

In this sample, this clonotype turned up many times. This chain joins TRBV6-1 and TRBJ2-2; TRBD1 agrees at 8 bases. CDR3 length: 17 residues. Per the germline V gene, CDR1 is MNHNS and CDR2 is SASEGT. Trimming at V came to 6 bases and at J to 3 bases, leaving 12 bases not matched to a gene. CDR3 sequence reads: CASSELTGVLYTGELFF. CDR3 sequence (DNA): TGTGCCAGCAGCGAATTGACAGGGGTCCTATACACCGGGGAGCTGTTTTTT.

This clonotype was seen repeatedly, ten times or more. The rearrangement links TRBV28 to TRBJ2-6, with D maybe TRBD2 (6 bases). The germline V and J ends were trimmed by 5 bases and 4 bases, with 15 bases remaining between them. Looked up from germline, CDR1 is MDHEN and CDR2 is SYDVKM. CDR3 size: 16 residues. The CDR3 coding sequence is TGTGCCAGCAGTAGACTAGAGCTGGCAGGGGCCAACGTCCTGACTTTC. Protein sequence: CASSRLELAGANVLTF.

The genes are TRBV7-6 and TRBJ1-1; 8 bases agree with TRBD1. V lost 6 bases, J lost 6 bases, and 6 bases stayed unmatched. This CDR3 region has 13 residues. Germline V gene data show CDR1 as SGHVS and CDR2 as FNYEAQ. CDR3 amino acids: CASSRTGGAEAFF. The CDR3, as DNA: TGTGCCAGCAGTCGTACAGGGGGAGCTGAAGCTTTCTTT.

This clonotype was observed a few times. The V call is TRBV9, the J call TRBJ1-2, with D uncertain. Trimming took off 2 bases at V and 3 bases at J, with 8 bases between the two ends. The CDR3 is 13 residues long. The germline V gene has CDR1 SGDLS and CDR2 YYNGEE. The CDR3 sequence is CASSVVEDYGYTF. The CDR3 DNA reads as TGTGCCAGCAGCGTGGTCGAGGACTATGGCTACACCTTC.

This clonotype was detected ten times or more. V gene TRBV27 combines with J gene TRBJ2-1, with D possibly matching TRBD1 (6 bases). With 3 bases removed from V and 9 bases from J, the gap between germline ends came to 18 bases. The germline gives CDR1 MNHEY, CDR2 SMNVEV (reference sequence). The CDR3 has 15 amino acids. DNA for the CDR3: TGTGCCAGCAGTTTGGTGGCAGGGGTAGGGGTTGAGCAGTTCTTC. Translation gives CASSLVAGVGVEQFF.

This sequence joins TRBV11-2 and TRBJ2-7; D not certain. Germline CDR1 reads SGHAT; CDR2 reads FQNNGV. Trimming took 0 bases from V and 2 from J, leaving 11 bases between them. The CDR3 runs 15 residues. In nucleotides, the CDR3 is TGTGCCAGCAGCTTAGATCCCGCCGGTGCCTACGAGCAGTACTTC. Protein sequence: CASSLDPAGAYEQYF.

V and J are TRBV5-1 and TRBJ2-7; TRBD1 matches at 10 bases. The trim removed 3 bases at V and 5 bases at J, leaving 5 bases unmatched. Germline V gene lookup returns CDR1 SGHRS and CDR2 YFSETQ. This CDR3 contains 14 residues. The CDR3 spells CASSYRQGADEQYF. CDR3 bases: TGCGCCAGCAGCTACAGACAGGGGGCGGACGAGCAGTACTTC.